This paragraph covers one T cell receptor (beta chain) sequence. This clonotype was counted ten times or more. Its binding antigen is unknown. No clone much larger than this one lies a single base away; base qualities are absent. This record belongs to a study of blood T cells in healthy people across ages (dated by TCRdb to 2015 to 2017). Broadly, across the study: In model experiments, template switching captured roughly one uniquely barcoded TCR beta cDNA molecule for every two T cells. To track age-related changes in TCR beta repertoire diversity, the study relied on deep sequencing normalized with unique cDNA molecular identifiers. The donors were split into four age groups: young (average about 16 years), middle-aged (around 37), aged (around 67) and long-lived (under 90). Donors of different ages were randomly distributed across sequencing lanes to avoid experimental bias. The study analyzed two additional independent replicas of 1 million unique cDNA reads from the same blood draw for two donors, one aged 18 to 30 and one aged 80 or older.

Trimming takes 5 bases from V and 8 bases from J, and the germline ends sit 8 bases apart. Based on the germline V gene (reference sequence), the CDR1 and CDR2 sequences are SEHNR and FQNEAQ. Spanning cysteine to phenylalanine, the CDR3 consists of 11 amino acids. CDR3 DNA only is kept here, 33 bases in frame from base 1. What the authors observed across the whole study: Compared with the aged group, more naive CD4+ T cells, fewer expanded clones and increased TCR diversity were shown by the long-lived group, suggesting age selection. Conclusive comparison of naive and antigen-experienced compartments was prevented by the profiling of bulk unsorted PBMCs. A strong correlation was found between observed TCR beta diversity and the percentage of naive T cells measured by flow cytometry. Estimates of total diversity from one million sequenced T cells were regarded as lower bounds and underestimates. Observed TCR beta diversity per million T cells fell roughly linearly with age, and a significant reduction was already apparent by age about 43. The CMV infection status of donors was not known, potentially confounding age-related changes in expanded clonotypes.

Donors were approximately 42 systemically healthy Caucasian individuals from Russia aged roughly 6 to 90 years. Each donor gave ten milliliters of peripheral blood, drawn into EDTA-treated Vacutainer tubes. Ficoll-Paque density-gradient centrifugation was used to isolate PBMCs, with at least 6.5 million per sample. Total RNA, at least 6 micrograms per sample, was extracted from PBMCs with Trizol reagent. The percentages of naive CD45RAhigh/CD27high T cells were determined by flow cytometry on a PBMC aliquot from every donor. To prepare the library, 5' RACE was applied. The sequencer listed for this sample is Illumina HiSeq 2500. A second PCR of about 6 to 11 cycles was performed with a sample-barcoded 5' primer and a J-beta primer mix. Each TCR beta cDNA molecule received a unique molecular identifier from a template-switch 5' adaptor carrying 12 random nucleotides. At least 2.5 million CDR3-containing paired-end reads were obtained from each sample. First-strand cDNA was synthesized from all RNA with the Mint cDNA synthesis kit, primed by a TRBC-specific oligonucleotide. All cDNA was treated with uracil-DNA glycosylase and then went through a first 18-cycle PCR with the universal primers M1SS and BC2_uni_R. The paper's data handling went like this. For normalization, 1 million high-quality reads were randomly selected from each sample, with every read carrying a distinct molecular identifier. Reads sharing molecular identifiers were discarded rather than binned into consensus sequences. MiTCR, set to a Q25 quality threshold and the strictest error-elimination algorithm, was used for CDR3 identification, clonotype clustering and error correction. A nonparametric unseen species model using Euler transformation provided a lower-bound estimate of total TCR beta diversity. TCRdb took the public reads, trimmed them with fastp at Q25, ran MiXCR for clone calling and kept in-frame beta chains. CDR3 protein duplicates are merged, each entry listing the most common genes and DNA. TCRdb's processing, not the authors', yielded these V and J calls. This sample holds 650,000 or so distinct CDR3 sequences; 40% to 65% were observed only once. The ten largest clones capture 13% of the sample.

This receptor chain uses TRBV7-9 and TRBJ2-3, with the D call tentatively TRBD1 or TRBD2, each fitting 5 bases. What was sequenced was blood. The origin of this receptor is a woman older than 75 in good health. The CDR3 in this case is CASSTGGTQYF. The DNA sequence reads TGTGCCAGCAGCACTGGGGGTACGCAGTATTTT.